The 4 T cell receptor beta chains listed next were all sequenced from one sample in a study of blood T cell repertoires in COVID-19. The method was immunoSEQ multiplex PCR; TCRdb's version includes in-frame clones alone and lacks a portion of them. The data contain roughly 300,000 clones, about 90% of them singletons. The sample consisted of PBMCs or T cells enriched from blood (not recorded which). These receptors were taken from a woman aged 30 to 39 who had recovered from COVID-19.

Only a few counts were recorded for this clone. The CDR3 loop is CASSLDASLGNTIYF. The CDR3 DNA reads as TGTGCCAGCAGCTTAGATGCCTCCCTAGGAAACACCATATATTTT. The gene calls are TRBV11-2 and TRBJ1-3, with D unresolved. V lost 0 bases and J 4 bases, leaving 10 bases between the germline ends. This CDR3 contains 15 residues. Germline V gene data show CDR1 as SGHAT and CDR2 as FQNNGV. The full variable domain, rest sourced from reference TRBV11-2 and TRBJ1-3, is EAGVAQSPRYKIIEKRQSVAFWCNPISGHATLYWYQQILGQGPKLLIQFQNNGVVDDSQLPKDRFSAERLKGVDSTLKIQPAKLEDSAVYLCASSLDASLGNTIYFGEGSWLTVV.

The chain uses TRBV30 and TRBJ2-3; TRBD2 might be the D (5 bases). This CDR3 is 11 amino acids long. In germline, CDR1 is GTSNPN, CDR2 SVGIG (reference sequence). The V end lost 4 bases, the J end lost 6 bases, and 8 bases lay between the germline ends. Here the CDR3 reads CAWTRVDTQYF. The CDR3 nucleotides read TGTGCCTGGACGCGGGTGGATACGCAGTATTTT.

This clone appeared a single time. The gene calls are TRBV11-2 and TRBJ1-2; weak D call: TRBD1 (6 bases). Germline V gene sequence: CDR1 SGHAT, CDR2 FQNNGV. The length of the CDR3 is 13 residues. Trimming cost V 6 bases and J 7 bases, with 15 bases left between them. The CDR3 nucleotides read TGTGCCAGCAGGGTCGGGGGGGCCGGTGGCTACACCTTC. Its translation is CASRVGGAGGYTF.

J is TRBJ2-2 and V is TRBV19, with 10 bases that match TRBD2. Trimming took 6 bases from V and 5 from J; bases not matched to a gene: 9. The CDR3 sequence is 16 residues long. From germline, CDR1 is LNHDA and CDR2 SQIVND (reference sequence). The CDR3 DNA sequence: TGTGCCAGTAGAACGGGGCTAGCGGGGGTTACCGGGGAGCTGTTTTTT. It is translated as CASRTGLAGVTGELFF.